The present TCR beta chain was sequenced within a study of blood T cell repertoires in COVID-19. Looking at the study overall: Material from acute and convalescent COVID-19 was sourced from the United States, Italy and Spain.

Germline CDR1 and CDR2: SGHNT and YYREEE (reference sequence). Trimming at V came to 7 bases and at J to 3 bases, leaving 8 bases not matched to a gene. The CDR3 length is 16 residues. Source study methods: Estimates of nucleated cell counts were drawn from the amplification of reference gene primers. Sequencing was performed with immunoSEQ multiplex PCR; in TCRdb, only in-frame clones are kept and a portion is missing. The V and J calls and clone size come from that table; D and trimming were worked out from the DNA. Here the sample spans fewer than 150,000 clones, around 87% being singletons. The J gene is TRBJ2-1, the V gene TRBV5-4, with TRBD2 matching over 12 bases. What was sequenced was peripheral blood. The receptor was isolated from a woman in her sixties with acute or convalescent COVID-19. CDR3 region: CASQVLAGGGYNEQFF. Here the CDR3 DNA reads TGTGCCAGCCAAGTTCTAGCGGGAGGGGGCTACAATGAGCAGTTCTTC.